The subject of this entry is one T cell receptor beta chain. No antigen is known for it. The trim removed 0 bases at V and 4 bases at J, leaving 2 bases unmatched. Germline V gene lookup returns CDR1 SGDLS and CDR2 YYNGEE. CDR3 length: 15 residues. Random-hexamer reverse transcription was applied to roughly 0.5 to 1 ug RNA. Amplification of TCR beta CDR3 used immunoSEQ multiplex PCR across 54 Vbeta and 13 Jbeta. Each CDR3 protein is one row after TCRdb ran MiXCR on the immunoSEQ multiplex PCR reads. The sample lists just over 300,000 distinct CDR3 sequences; 92% were seen once. The sample originates from a study of CD8 T cells in Susac syndrome. Whole-study findings and limits: The study's TCR sequencing and HLA analysis drew on a certain number of individuals. That number was acknowledged as relatively small.

The study sequenced TCR beta in blood CD8+ and CD4+ T cells. The rearrangement joins TRBV9 to TRBJ1-1; 11 bases map to TRBD1. This clonotype was sampled from a human donor with multiple sclerosis. Sequences were obtained from CD4+ T cells from PBMCs. The DNA for the CDR3 is TGTGCCAGCAGCGTAGATGGGACAGGGGGCACTGAAGCTTTCTTT. Amino acids: CASSVDGTGGTEAFF.